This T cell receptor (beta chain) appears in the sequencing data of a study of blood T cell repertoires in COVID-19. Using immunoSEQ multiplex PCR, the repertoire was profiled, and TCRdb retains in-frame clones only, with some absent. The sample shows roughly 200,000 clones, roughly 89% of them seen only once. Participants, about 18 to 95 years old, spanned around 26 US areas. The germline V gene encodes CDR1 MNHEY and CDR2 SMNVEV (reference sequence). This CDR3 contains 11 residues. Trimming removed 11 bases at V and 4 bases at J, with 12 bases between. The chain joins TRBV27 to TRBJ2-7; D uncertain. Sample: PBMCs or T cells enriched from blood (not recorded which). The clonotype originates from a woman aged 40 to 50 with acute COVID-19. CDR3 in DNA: TGTGCCGGCCGAGACTGGTACGAGCAGTACTTC. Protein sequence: CAGRDWYEQYF.